A selection of T cell receptor beta chains follows, all from one sample in a study of blood T cell repertoires in COVID-19. Libraries were prepared by immunoSEQ multiplex PCR; TCRdb keeps only in-frame clonotypes and omits some of them. The sample has about 150,000 clones; roughly 80% are singletons. Sequenced: peripheral blood. These receptors were collected from a woman aged 60-75 years with COVID-19, enrolled during active disease. Each CDR3 is given with its conserved first and last residue. Fields, in order: J gene, D gene, clone size, V gene, CDR3 protein, CDR3 DNA. The D gene is left open where the match is weak. Size values are once, few and many counts, or a class for expanded clones, and some rows have none.

TRBJ2-5,TRBD2,.,TRBV20-1,CSARAGTSVYF,TGCAGTGCTAGAGCGGGGACTAGCGTTTACTTC
TRBJ1-1,.,once,TRBV2,CASSDLQQNTEAFF,TGTGCCAGCAGTGATTTACAGCAGAACACTGAAGCTTTCTTT
TRBJ1-4,TRBD1,.,TRBV25-1,CASTRQGAEKLFF,TGTGCCAGCACACGACAGGGGGCTGAAAAACTGTTTTTT
TRBJ1-1,.,.,TRBV15,CATSSHQGSWDTEAFF,TGTGCCACCAGCAGCCACCAGGGCTCGTGGGACACTGAAGCTTTCTTT
TRBJ1-2,TRBD1,.,TRBV25-1,CASKRSGQNFNYGYTF,TGTGCCAGCAAGAGGTCGGGACAGAACTTCAACTATGGCTACACCTTC
TRBJ2-5,.,.,TRBV5-1,CASSLGPRQRQETQYF,TGCGCCAGCAGCTTGGGGCCTCGACAGCGTCAAGAGACCCAGTACTTC
TRBJ2-7,.,.,TRBV6-5,CASMRTYEQYF,TGTGCCAGCATGCGAACCTACGAGCAGTACTTC
TRBJ2-1,TRBD2,.,TRBV3-1/TRBV3-2,CASSRIAGGYNEQFF,TGTGCCAGCAGCCGGATAGCGGGAGGGTACAATGAGCAGTTCTTC
TRBJ1-2,.,.,TRBV19,CASTRNYGYTF,TGTGCCAGTACCAGGAACTATGGCTACACCTTC
TRBJ2-5,.,.,TRBV2,CASSWDTGSGETQYF,TGTGCCAGCAGTTGGGATACAGGGTCCGGGGAGACCCAGTACTTC
TRBJ2-2,.,.,TRBV3-1/TRBV3-2,CASSQVRVGELFF,TGTGCCAGCAGCCAAGTCAGGGTCGGGGAGCTGTTTTTT
TRBJ1-6,TRBD1,.,TRBV5-6,CASRRDSNSPLHF,TGTGCCAGCAGGAGGGACAGTAATTCACCCCTCCACTTT